Below are 21 T cell receptor beta chains sequenced from a single sample in a study of post-analysis software for immune sequencing data. Each TCR beta cDNA library carried unique molecular identifiers. Via MiXCR, TCRdb re-called the PCR reads, giving one row per CDR3 protein. The sample shows 700,000 to 900,000 distinct CDR3 sequences, under 60% of them seen only once. These TCRs are of unknown antigen specificity. Study-wide findings and caveats: About five TRBV segments, including TRBV5-6, TRBV5-1 and TRBV20-1, were more frequent in patients than controls.

Sequenced input: blood. These receptors were obtained from a girl under 18 with multiple sclerosis.

This rearrangement joins TRBV6-6 to TRBJ1-1; 8 nucleotides match TRBD1. The CDR3 totals 15 residues. The germline CDR1 and CDR2 sequences are MNHNY and SVGAGI (reference sequence). V lost 6 bases and J lost 6; bases outside the gene matches: 12. The CDR3 is CASSQDRALLAEAFF. The CDR3 nucleotides are TGTGCCAGCAGCCAGGACAGGGCCCTTCTCGCTGAAGCTTTCTTT.

This clonotype showed up just once. This rearrangement joins TRBV5-5 to TRBJ1-2; possible D gene TRBD1, 6 bases. The CDR3 contains 18 residues. Germline CDR1 reads SGHKS; CDR2 reads YYEKEE (reference sequence). Trimming stripped 3 bases from V and 4 bases from J, with 25 bases between. This CDR3 is CASSYRGADKEKGYGYTF. The CDR3 DNA follows: TGTGCCAGCAGCTACCGGGGGGCAGACAAAGAAAAGGGCTATGGCTACACCTTC. Using reference TRBV5-5 and TRBJ1-2 for the parts outside the CDR3, the full variable domain is DAGVTQSPTHLIKTRGQQVTLRCSPISGHKSVSWYQQVLGQGPQFIFQYYEKEERGRGNFPDRFSARQFPNYSSELNVNALLLGDSALYLCASSYRGADKEKGYGYTFGSGTRLTVV.

The rearrangement uses TRBV20-1 and TRBJ1-2, with D tentatively TRBD1 (5 bases). V lost 4 bases and J 5 bases, leaving 14 bases between the germline ends. Per the germline V gene, CDR1 is DFQATT and CDR2 is SNEGSKA (reference sequence). This CDR3 contains 13 residues. The CDR3 reads CSAKGSDRYGYTF. The DNA for the CDR3 is TGCAGTGCTAAGGGGTCAGACAGATATGGCTACACCTTC.

This clonotype was observed a few times. This rearrangement joins TRBV10-3 to TRBJ2-7, with a weak D call TRBD1 (7 bases). Per germline, CDR1 ENHRY and CDR2 SYGVKD. The CDR3 is 17 residues long. The V end was cut by 5 bases, the J end by 3 bases, with 23 bases between. The CDR3 loop is CAISPPQDRVEGYEQYF. As DNA, the CDR3 is TGTGCCATCAGTCCTCCACAAGACAGGGTGGAGGGCTACGAGCAGTACTTC.

This chain uses TRBV7-9 with TRBJ2-5, with 7 nucleotides matching TRBD2. The end of the DNA fits TRBJ2-7 better, so the J call may be wrong. CDR3 length equals 16 residues. CDR1 is SEHNR, CDR2 FQNEAQ, per germline (reference sequence). In DNA, the CDR3 is TGTGCCAGCAGCTTATTCGGGGGGACTGCAACCTACGAGCAGTACTTC. Its protein product is CASSLFGGTATYEQYF.

This clonotype turned up a few times. One end of the junction does not line up with germline, which may come from a read error. The chain has TRBV20-1 and TRBJ2-7, with D perhaps assigned TRBD1 or TRBD2 (5 bases each). This CDR3 contains 16 residues. CDR1 and CDR2 (germline): DFQATT, SNEGSKA (reference sequence). CDR3 coding DNA: TGCAGTGCTGGAGATATTGACGGGGCCAAGACTTACGAGCAGTACTTC. As protein: CSAGDIDGAKTYEQYF.

The rearrangement links TRBV7-3 to TRBJ2-2; the D is unclear. The CDR3 contains 16 residues. The germline V gene encodes CDR1 SGHTA and CDR2 FQGTGA. V shed 5 bases and J shed 0 bases, with 13 bases lying between them. The CDR3 reads CASSLGSNANTGELFF. The CDR3 region has the DNA TGTGCCAGCAGCCTAGGGTCGAACGCGAACACCGGGGAGCTGTTTTTT.

This clonotype has just a few counts. The J gene is TRBJ2-4, the V gene TRBV3-1; 8 positions agree with TRBD1. The CDR3 extends over 16 amino acids. Germline assignment: CDR1 LGHDT and CDR2 YNNKEL (reference sequence). V was clipped by 1 base and J by 4 bases; unmatched bases: 6. The CDR3, as DNA: TGTGCCAGCAGCCAAGGATCCGGGACAGGAAAAAACATTCAGTACTTC. It specifies CASSQGSGTGKNIQYF.

This rearrangement joins TRBV20-1 to TRBJ2-3; 16 bases match TRBD2. CDR1 and CDR2 from the germline V gene are DFQATT and SNEGSKA (reference sequence). V lost 0 bases to trimming and J lost 2 bases; unmatched junction nucleotides: 5. The length of the CDR3 is 18 residues. The CDR3 loop is CSAREGTSGRDDTDTQYF. The CDR3 DNA reads TGCAGTGCTAGAGAAGGGACTAGCGGGAGGGATGACACAGATACGCAGTATTTT.

Written as DNA, the CDR3 is TGTGCCAGCAGGAACAGTTTTTTGAAGAGCTCCTACGAGCAGTACTTC. As protein: CASRNSFLKSSYEQYF. The chain joins TRBV21-1 to TRBJ2-7. TRBV21-1 is noted as a pseudogene. CDR3 length: 16 amino acids.

This clonotype came up a few times. The V gene is TRBV5-1, the J gene TRBJ2-7, with D possibly TRBD1 on 5 matching bases. V was pared by 3 bases and J by 5 bases, with 18 bases between. There are 15 residues in the CDR3. CDR1 is SGHRS and CDR2 is YFSETQ in the germline V gene. The CDR3 loop reads CASSSDSILVNEQYF. CDR3 nucleotide sequence: TGCGCCAGCAGCTCAGACAGCATCCTAGTCAACGAGCAGTACTTC.

J is TRBJ2-5 and V is TRBV24-1, with 12 bases matching TRBD2. CDR3 length: 17 amino acids. V lost 5 bases, J lost 11 bases, and 17 bases stayed unmatched. The germline V gene encodes CDR1 KGHDR and CDR2 SFDVKD. The CDR3 loop reads CATSAPSGRAGDNEQYF. The CDR3 DNA reads TGTGCCACCAGTGCGCCTAGCGGGAGGGCCGGAGACAATGAGCAGTACTTC.

In this sample, this clonotype turned up many times. The genes are TRBV20-1 and TRBJ2-7, with a weak D call TRBD1 (5 bases). V lost 4 bases and J 2 bases, leaving 15 bases between the germline ends. The CDR3 totals 14 residues. Per the germline V gene, CDR1 is DFQATT and CDR2 is SNEGSKA (reference sequence). The CDR3 protein is CSATGHLEAYEQYF. The CDR3, as DNA: TGCAGTGCTACCGGACACCTCGAAGCCTACGAGCAGTACTTC.

A few counts support this clonotype. The chain is built from TRBV20-1 and TRBJ1-4, with a possible D match to TRBD1 (6 bases). The CDR3 sequence is 13 residues long. Germline CDR1 DFQATT, CDR2 SNEGSKA (reference sequence). V lost 6 bases and J lost 7, with 15 bases in between. CDR3 bases: TGCAGTGCCCGAGGGGGAGTTGGTGAAAAACTGTTTTTT. It encodes CSARGGVGEKLFF.

This chain joins TRBV7-8 and TRBJ2-5; 14 bases line up with TRBD2. J gave up 2 bases and V 5 bases, and 16 bases lay outside the gene matches. This CDR3 comprises 20 residues. Germline CDR1 and CDR2: SGHVS and FQNEAQ. CDR3 in amino acids: CASSTRLAGGYRTEQETQYF. CDR3 sequence (DNA): TGTGCCAGCAGCACGAGACTAGCGGGAGGGTACCGAACGGAACAAGAGACCCAGTACTTC.

This clonotype was counted only a few times. The genes are TRBV15 and TRBJ2-7, with 7 bases lining up with TRBD1. The CDR3 extends over 14 amino acids. V trimming: 0 bases; J trimming: 3 bases; junction bases outside the gene matches: 2. Germline values: CDR1 LNHNV, CDR2 YYDKDF (reference sequence). The CDR3 DNA sequence: TGTGCCACCAGCAGAGAAGACAGGGACTACGAGCAGTACTTC. Translating gives CATSREDRDYEQYF. The full variable domain, with the rest looked up from reference TRBV15 and TRBJ2-7, is DAMVIQNPRYQVTQFGKPVTLSCSQTLNHNVMYWYQQKSSQAPKLLFHYYDKDFNNEADTPDNFQSRRPNTSFCFLDIRSPGLGDTAMYLCATSREDRDYEQYFGPGTRLTVT.

This sequence joins TRBV6-2 or TRBV6-3 and TRBJ2-7, with TRBD1 as a possible D gene (6 bases). The germline V and J ends were trimmed by 7 bases and 1 base, with 14 bases remaining between them. CDR3 size: 14 residues. Germline V gene sequence: CDR1 MNHEY, CDR2 SVGEGT. The CDR3 sequence is CASTEGDISYEQYF. As DNA, the CDR3 is TGTGCCAGCACTGAGGGGGACATATCCTACGAGCAGTACTTC.

J is TRBJ2-1 and V is TRBV7-2; TRBD2 aligns across 13 bases. V trimming: 4 bases; J trimming: 9 bases; junction bases outside the gene matches: 6. CDR3 length: 15 residues. Germline V gives CDR1 SGHTA, CDR2 FQGNSA. CDR3 nucleotides: TGTGCCAGCAGCTGGAGACTAGCGGGAGGAGGTGAGCAGTTCTTC. This encodes CASSWRLAGGGEQFF. Using reference TRBV7-2 and TRBJ2-1 for the parts outside the CDR3, the full variable domain is GAGVSQSPSNKVTEKGKDVELRCDPISGHTALYWYRQSLGQGLEFLIYFQGNSAPDKSGLPSDRFSAERTGGSVSTLTIQRTQQEDSAVYLCASSWRLAGGGEQFFGPGTRLTVL.

This clonotype is a singleton in its sample. This chain uses TRBV5-1 with TRBJ2-1; 7 bases line up with TRBD2. V lost 5 bases, J lost 7 bases, and 9 bases stayed unmatched. The CDR3 contains 14 residues. The V gene's germline CDR1 is SGHRS and CDR2 YFSETQ. In DNA form, the CDR3 reads TGCGCCAGCAGACTGAGCGGGATATTAAATGAGCAGTTCTTC. This codes for CASRLSGILNEQFF.

This sequence joins TRBV9 and TRBJ2-5; D gene ambiguous. Per germline, CDR1 SGDLS and CDR2 YYNGEE. V was trimmed by 0 bases and J by 8 bases, leaving 14 bases between them. CDR3 size: 14 residues. CDR3 DNA sequence: TGTGCCAGCAGCGTAGCCCAGACGCGAGACACCCAGTACTTC. Residues: CASSVAQTRDTQYF.

The chain has TRBV20-1 and TRBJ2-4; D call uncertain. The last part of the DNA fits TRBJ2-7 better; the J call may be wrong. CDR3 length: 13 amino acids. Germline V lookup: CDR1 DFQATT, CDR2 SNEGSKA (reference sequence). In nucleotides, the CDR3 is TGCAGTGCCTTCTCCACAGTCTCCTACGAGCAGTACTTC. Its translation is CSAFSTVSYEQYF.